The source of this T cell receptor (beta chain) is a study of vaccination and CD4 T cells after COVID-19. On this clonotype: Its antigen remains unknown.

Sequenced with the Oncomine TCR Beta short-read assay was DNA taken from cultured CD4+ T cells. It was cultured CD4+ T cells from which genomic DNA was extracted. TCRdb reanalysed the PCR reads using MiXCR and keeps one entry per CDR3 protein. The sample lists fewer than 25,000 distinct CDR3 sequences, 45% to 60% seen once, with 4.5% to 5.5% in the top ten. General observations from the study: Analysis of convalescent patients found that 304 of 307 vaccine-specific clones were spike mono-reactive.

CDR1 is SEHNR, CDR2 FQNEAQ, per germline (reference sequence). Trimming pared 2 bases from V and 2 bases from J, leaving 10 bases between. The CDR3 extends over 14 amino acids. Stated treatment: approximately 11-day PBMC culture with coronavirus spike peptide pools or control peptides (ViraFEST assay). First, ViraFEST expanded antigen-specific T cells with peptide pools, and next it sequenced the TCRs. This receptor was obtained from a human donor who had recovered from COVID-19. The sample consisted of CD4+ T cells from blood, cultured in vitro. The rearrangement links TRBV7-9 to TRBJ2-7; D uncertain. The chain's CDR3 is CASSLYAAAYEQYF. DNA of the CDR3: TGTGCCAGCAGCTTATATGCGGCCGCCTACGAGCAGTACTTC.